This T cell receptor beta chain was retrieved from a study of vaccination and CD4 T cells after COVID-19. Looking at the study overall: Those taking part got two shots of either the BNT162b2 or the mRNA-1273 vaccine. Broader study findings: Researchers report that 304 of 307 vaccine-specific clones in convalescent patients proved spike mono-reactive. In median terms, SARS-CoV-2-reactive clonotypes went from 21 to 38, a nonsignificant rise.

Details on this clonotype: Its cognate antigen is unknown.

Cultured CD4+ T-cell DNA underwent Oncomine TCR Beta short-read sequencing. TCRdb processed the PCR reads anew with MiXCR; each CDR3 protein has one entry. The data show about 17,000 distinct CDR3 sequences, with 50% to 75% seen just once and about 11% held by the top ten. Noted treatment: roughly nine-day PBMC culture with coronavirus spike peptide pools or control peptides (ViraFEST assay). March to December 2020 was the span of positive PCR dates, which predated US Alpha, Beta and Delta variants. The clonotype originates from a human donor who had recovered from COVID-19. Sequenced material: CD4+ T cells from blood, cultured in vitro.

The CDR3 sequence is CASRQPPGQETQYF. The CDR3 DNA is TGTGCCAGCAGGCAACCCCCGGGACAAGAGACCCAGTACTTC. This chain joins TRBV6-2 or TRBV6-3 and TRBJ2-5; tentative D call: TRBD2 (5 bases). Germline V lookup: CDR1 MNHEY, CDR2 SVGEGT. This CDR3 has 14 residues. Between the trimmed V and J ends, which lost 6 bases and 2 bases, there was a span of 13 bases.